These 9 T cell receptor beta chains originate from one sample sequenced in a study of PD-1 blockade in classical Hodgkin lymphoma. Relapse after autologous stem cell transplantation occurred in every patient, and brentuximab vedotin exposure varied. TCRdb keeps only in-frame clones here, not all; method: immunoSEQ multiplex PCR. The sample carries tens of thousands of clones, roughly nine tenths recorded once. Sample: peripheral blood mononuclear cells (PBMCs), taken at baseline. These receptors were obtained from a human donor with classical Hodgkin lymphoma.

The chain links TRBV5-6 to TRBJ2-7; 10 nucleotides match TRBD2. The CDR3 consists of 14 residues. The V gene end was trimmed by 1 base and the J gene end by 7 bases; junction bases not matched to a gene: 5. Looked up from germline, CDR1 is SGHDT and CDR2 is YYEEEE. CDR3 DNA sequence: TGTGCCAGCAGCTTGATAGGGACTAGCGAAGAGCAGTACTTC. This translates into CASSLIGTSEEQYF.

J is TRBJ2-1 and V is TRBV9; unclear D gene. This CDR3 comprises 11 residues. With 4 bases removed from V and 6 bases from J, the gap between germline ends came to 5 bases. Germline CDR1 is SGDLS and CDR2 is YYNGEE. The CDR3 region has the DNA TGTGCCAGCAGCTCCCGCAATGAGCAGTTCTTC. It is translated as CASSSRNEQFF.

The table lists this clone with a count of one. V gene TRBV4-2 combines with J gene TRBJ1-4; maybe TRBD1 (5 bases). Deletions cut 4 bases from V and 7 bases from J, with 19 bases between. The CDR3 is 16 residues long. Germline-derived CDR1 and CDR2 are LGHNA and YNFKEQ. The CDR3 nucleotides read TGTGCCAGCAGCCGGGACCCGGCCGATCGTGGTGAAAAACTGTTTTTT. It yields the protein CASSRDPADRGEKLFF.

CDR3 region: CASSRFNTEAFF. For the CDR3, the DNA is TGTGCCAGCTCACGTTTTAACACTGAAGCTTTCTTT. The V and J genes are TRBV18 and TRBJ1-1; D is undetermined. The CDR3 covers 12 residues. The V and J ends lost 4 bases and 2 bases respectively, with 5 bases between them. Germline values: CDR1 KGHSH, CDR2 LQKENI.

The chain is built from TRBV2 and TRBJ1-6; D may be TRBD1 (5 bases). The CDR3 totals 13 residues. The germline V gene has CDR1 SNHLY and CDR2 FYNNEI. V was clipped by 8 bases and J by 7 bases, with 12 bases between them. The CDR3 DNA reads TGTGCCAGCCGGGACGTGGAGAATTCACCCCTCCACTTT. This codes for CASRDVENSPLHF.

The V and J genes are TRBV6-6 and TRBJ1-6; no clear D gene. CDR3 length: 12 residues. CDR1 and CDR2 from the germline V gene are MNHNY and SVGAGI (reference sequence). V was trimmed by 6 bases and J by 16 bases, leaving 16 bases between them. The DNA of the CDR3 is TGTGCCAGCAGAGGCGCGGGAACCCATCTCCACTTT. This sequence encodes CASRGAGTHLHF.

The genes are TRBV5-1 and TRBJ1-6; 9 bases are a match to TRBD1. CDR3 length: 14 residues. Germline V gene lookup returns CDR1 SGHRS and CDR2 YFSETQ. V was clipped by 5 bases and J by 14 bases; unmatched bases: 11. For the CDR3, the DNA is TGCGCCAGCAGTCGGGGACAGGGCTCTGAGACCCTCCACTTT. Translated, it gives CASSRGQGSETLHF.

V and J are TRBV5-6 and TRBJ2-3, with 9 positions matching TRBD2. Germline V lookup: CDR1 SGHDT, CDR2 YYEEEE. The junction had 11 bases not matched to a gene; V was cut back by 6 bases and J by 3 bases. This CDR3 has 16 residues. In nucleotides, the CDR3 is TGTGCCAGCACCTGGGGTCCCGCGGGGGGGACAGATACGCAGTATTTT. This encodes CASTWGPAGGTDTQYF.

The chain is built from TRBV25-1 and TRBJ2-3, with D perhaps matching TRBD1 (6 bases). This CDR3 contains 15 residues. Germline V lookup: CDR1 MGHDK, CDR2 SYGVNS. Trimming stripped 6 bases from V and 4 bases from J, with 17 bases between. The CDR3 here is CASSLQITGPDTQYF. The CDR3 nucleotides read TGTGCCAGCAGCTTGCAGATTACAGGGCCAGATACGCAGTATTTT.